This TCR beta chain was found in a study of blood T cell repertoires in COVID-19. Study summary: Italy, Spain and the United States were the sources of the convalescent and acute COVID-19 samples. PBMCs, B-cell-depleted T cells, or T cells were the source of the cDNA or gDNA that made up the material.

This clone came up once. Repertoires were generated with immunoSEQ multiplex PCR, while TCRdb's copy carries only in-frame clones and drops some. The sample records approximately 170,000 clones, over 80% being singletons. Germline assignment: CDR1 LGHDT and CDR2 YNNKEL (reference sequence). Trimming took 0 bases from V and 7 from J; bases not matched to a gene: 9. The CDR3 is made up of 17 amino acids. The gene calls are TRBV3-1 (or the pseudogene TRBV3-2) and TRBJ2-1; 10 nucleotides line up with TRBD2. This TCR came from a man aged 65-85 years who had recovered from COVID-19. Sequencing input: peripheral blood. The CDR3 DNA is TGTGCCAGCAGCCAAGATGTAGCTAGCGGGAGCGGTAATGAGCAGTTCTTC. Translated: CASSQDVASGSGNEQFF.